This entry is about one T cell receptor beta chain. An end of the junction does not agree with germline; a read error may underlie this. The CDR3 runs 18 residues. The germline CDR1 and CDR2 sequences are SGHAT and FQDESV (reference sequence). Primers used in a second PCR of about 7 to 11 cycles were a sample-barcoded 5' primer and a J-beta primer mix. MiXCR, applied by TCRdb to the 5' RACE reads, yields one record per CDR3 protein. This table holds 790,000 or so distinct CDR3 sequences, 45% to 70% found once. This sample is part of a study of blood T cells in healthy people across ages. This sequence was found in a man aged 40-49 years in good health. The genes are TRBV11-1 and TRBJ2-1; 7 bases are a match to TRBD2. Sequences were obtained from blood. This CDR3 is CASSLSSSGRRAYNEQFF. CDR3 bases: TGTGCCAGCAGCTTAAGCTCGTCCGGGAGGAGGGCCTACAATGAGCAGTTTTTC.